Detailed here is one T cell receptor (beta chain). The antigen is not known. Clones were sequenced by immunoSEQ multiplex PCR, and TCRdb holds only the in-frame ones, with some missing. The sample includes about 49,000 clones, around 77% of them seen just once. The germline V and J ends were trimmed by 5 bases and 2 bases, with 5 bases remaining between them. This CDR3 comprises 12 residues. The germline gives CDR1 MNHEY, CDR2 SVGAGI. This record belongs to a study of radiotherapy plus CTLA-4 blockade in lung cancer. Study-wide findings and caveats: TCR clones originating in tumors grew in number in blood after radiotherapy plus ipilimumab.

The chain couples TRBV6-5 to TRBJ2-3; D is unclear. The material sequenced was peripheral blood, taken from a patient treated with radiotherapy plus ipilimumab. The clonotype originates from a human donor with non-small cell lung cancer who had stable disease on radiotherapy plus ipilimumab. CDR3 loop: CASSPTTDTQYF. DNA of the CDR3: TGTGCCAGCAGTCCCACCACAGATACGCAGTATTTT.